The source of this T cell receptor beta chain is a study of cytomegalovirus exposure and HLA in healthy donors. In the study overall: Most genotyped donors, over 70% of 300 to 400, had Caucasian-associated genetic ancestry.

Study-wide points: Reports indicate that TCR beta sequences accurately predicted the HLA-A and HLA-B alleles of most subjects. With further analysis later on, most CMV-associated TCR beta chains appeared HLA-restricted. In a later analysis, TCR beta V- and J-gene trimming was associated with a missense DCLRE1C variant.

Primers for the PCR totalled 60 Vbeta and 13 Jbeta. Produced via immunoSEQ multiplex PCR; TCRdb's table is partial and in-frame only. Among 90,000 to 140,000 clones, 80% to 85% were seen once, and the ten largest hold approximately 6.9%. In this sample, this clone turned up a few times. Its specificity is unknown. Germline V CDR1 and CDR2: MNHNS, SASEGT. This CDR3 is 12 amino acids long. With 2 bases removed from V and 6 bases from J, the gap between germline ends came to 5 bases. This sequence joins TRBV6-1 and TRBJ1-5; no clear D gene. This clonotype was obtained from a man aged 30 to 45 in good health and CMV-seropositive. Sequencing input: PBMCs. The chain's CDR3 is CASSELSQPQHF. CDR3 nucleotide sequence: TGTGCCAGCAGTGAACTAAGTCAGCCCCAGCATTTT.